Listed here is a single TCR beta chain. Antigen specificity is unknown. The germline V gene encodes CDR1 SGHDT and CDR2 YYEEEE. This CDR3 is built from 13 residues. The junction had 8 bases not matched to a gene; V was cut back by 2 bases and J by 11 bases. This record belongs to a study of OX40 agonist ivuxolimab in advanced cancers. Looking at the study overall: Treatment of patients was with ivuxolimab, an agonistic anti-OX40 (CD134) antibody. The study gave patients intravenous ivuxolimab at 0.01 to 10 mg/kg every 2 weeks. Participants averaged roughly 60 years of age (range 23 to 79) and were 82.7% male. Notes on the study in general: CD8+ T cells showed, on average, more clonal expansion than CD4+ cells.

Method: immunoSEQ multiplex PCR; TCRdb's copy keeps in-frame clones and lacks some. The data hold some 74,000 clones, with approximately 94% observed a single time. The sequenced sample was CD4+ or CD8+ T cells sorted from blood, obtained in a trial of the OX40 agonist ivuxolimab. The TCR was taken from an adult with an advanced solid tumor such as melanoma, head and neck, liver or kidney cancer. The V gene is TRBV5-6, the J gene TRBJ1-1; TRBD1 matches at 8 bases. Written as DNA, the CDR3 is TGTGCCAGCAGCTTTGATCCAGGGGGCGACGCTTTCTTT. Translation gives CASSFDPGGDAFF.